The 26 T cell receptor beta chains given below trace back to one sample, sequenced in a study of tumor-infiltrating lymphocytes in primary liver carcinoma. Priming with a constant-region primer yielded TCR beta cDNA from 500 ng total RNA. Three nested multiplex PCR rounds of slightly modified ARM-PCR generated TCR beta libraries. The first two PCR rounds used TRBV1-TRBV30 forward primers with a C-beta reverse primer, roughly 10 cycles each. TCRdb analysed the multiplex PCR reads with MiXCR anew, one entry per CDR3 protein. Among 300,000 to 400,000 distinct CDR3 sequences listed, 65% were seen once. Researchers drew blood RNA from unsorted whole blood and extracted germline DNA as well. Specimen: peripheral blood. The source of these receptors is a man aged 35-49 years with primary liver carcinoma and hepatitis B virus infection.

In this sample, this clonotype turned up many times. This chain joins TRBV4-1 and TRBJ1-2; TRBD1 agrees at 8 bases. Germline trimming cut 1 base from V and 4 bases from J; bases unmatched to any gene: 8. CDR1 and CDR2 (germline): MGHRA, YSYEKL. The CDR3 loop spans 16 amino acids. In DNA, the CDR3 is TGCGCCAGCAGCCAAGGACAGGGGATTCTTGGCTATGGCTACACCTTC. This codes for CASSQGQGILGYGYTF.

The J gene is TRBJ2-3, the V gene TRBV11-3, with D possibly called TRBD1 or TRBD2 (5 bases each). Germline values: CDR1 SGHNT, CDR2 YENEEA. The CDR3 is made up of 15 amino acids. V was clipped by 11 bases and J by 1 base, with 19 bases between them. The CDR3 region has the DNA TGTGCCCGCGGCGACCGGGGCAGGGGCACAGATACGCAGTATTTT. Its protein product is CARGDRGRGTDTQYF.

Worth noting for this clonotype: The conserved final phenylalanine or tryptophan is absent from the CDR3, which likely points to a read error. The chain combines TRBV6-2 or TRBV6-3 with TRBJ2-2; TRBD2 agrees at 11 bases. The CDR3 spans 15 residues. CDR1 is MNHEY and CDR2 is SVGEGT in the germline V gene. With 6 bases clipped from V and 3 bases from J, the junction kept 3 bases outside the gene matches. CDR3 sequence (DNA): TGTGCCAGCAGCGGACTAGCGGGCTACACCGGGGAGCTGTTTCTT. It specifies CASSGLAGYTGELFL.

The chain employs TRBV28 and TRBJ2-7; a possible D gene is TRBD2 (5 bases). The V and J ends lost 6 bases and 7 bases respectively, with 13 bases between them. The CDR3 runs 12 residues. Looked up from germline, CDR1 is MDHEN and CDR2 is SYDVKM. DNA of the CDR3: TGTGCCAGCAGGGAGGCCGATCGGGAGCAGTACTTC. Translated: CASREADREQYF.

Many counts were recorded for this clonotype. The chain joins TRBV6-5 to TRBJ2-3; 9 bases align to TRBD1. The V gene's germline CDR1 is MNHEY and CDR2 SVGAGI. Trimming cost V 6 bases and J 1 base; bases outside gene matches: 8. The CDR3 runs 16 residues. CDR3 loop: CASRRTGGWGTDTQYF. CDR3 DNA sequence: TGTGCCAGCAGGAGAACAGGGGGCTGGGGCACAGATACGCAGTATTTT.

This clonotype came up a few times. The rearrangement joins TRBV6-1 to TRBJ2-1; 11 bases are a match to TRBD2. The CDR3 is made up of 15 amino acids. J was trimmed by 4 bases and V by 11 bases; bases with no gene match: 10. The germline V gene encodes CDR1 MNHNS and CDR2 SASEGT. The CDR3 reads CAHRRGLAEYNEQFF. The DNA of the CDR3 is TGTGCCCATCGAAGGGGACTAGCGGAATACAATGAGCAGTTCTTC.

The chain couples TRBV14 to TRBJ2-7, with D possibly being TRBD1 (5 bases). V was trimmed by 1 base and J by 4 bases, leaving 11 bases between them. The CDR3 runs 14 residues. Germline CDR1 SGHDN, CDR2 FVKESK. The CDR3 is CASSQARAGYEQYF. The CDR3 coding sequence is TGTGCCAGCAGCCAAGCCCGGGCAGGGTACGAGCAGTACTTC.

As for this clonotype: An end of the junction differs from the germline gene, which may be a read error. The J gene is TRBJ2-5, the V gene TRBV29-1, with a weak D call TRBD2 (6 bases). The CDR3 spans 16 residues. Germline V gene sequence: CDR1 SQVTM, CDR2 ANQGSEA. As DNA, the CDR3 is TGCAGCGTGAGAGGCCTAGCTGGAGGGCCTGGAGAGACCCGGTACTTC. Its protein is CSVRGLAGGPGETRYF.

With respect to this clonotype: This clone may be a read error of a much larger clone one base away. This chain uses TRBV6-6 with TRBJ2-7, with D possibly TRBD2 on 6 matching bases. This CDR3 has 13 amino acids. CDR1 and CDR2 from the germline V gene are MNHNY and SVGAGI (reference sequence). CDR3 in amino acids: CASKSGSSYERYF. As DNA, the CDR3 is TGTGCCAGCAAAAGCGGGTCCTCCTACGAGCGGTACTTC.

This clonotype has a count of ten or more. V usage is TRBV4-2 and J usage is TRBJ2-1; 14 positions match TRBD2. Germline CDR1 LGHNA, CDR2 YNFKEQ. Losses at the gene ends were 1 base for V and 8 bases for J; bases not matched to a gene: 7. This CDR3 spans 17 amino acids. The CDR3 sequence: CASSQVFGTSGSYEQFF. The CDR3 region has the DNA TGTGCCAGCAGCCAAGTCTTCGGGACTAGCGGGAGCTATGAGCAGTTCTTC.

Ten or more counts support this clonotype. The chain carries TRBV6-5 and TRBJ1-5; D unclear. With 0 bases removed from V and 7 bases from J, the gap between germline ends came to 7 bases. CDR3 length: 13 residues. Germline CDR1 reads MNHEY; CDR2 reads SVGAGI. The CDR3 DNA sequence: TGTGCCAGCAGTTACTCTTGGGAACAGCCCCAGCATTTT. This codes for CASSYSWEQPQHF.

As regards this clonotype: This likely comes from a read error, as the CDR3 has no conserved phenylalanine or tryptophan at its end. The V gene is TRBV5-4, the J gene TRBJ2-4; no clear D gene. Trimming removed 4 bases at V and 8 bases at J, with 13 bases between. The germline V gene has CDR1 SGHNT and CDR2 YYREEE (reference sequence). The CDR3 spans 13 residues. CDR3 coding DNA: TGTGCCAGCAGCATGGAAGTCGCGGACATTCAGTACTCC. This encodes CASSMEVADIQYS.

In its sample, this clonotype was seen once. The chain links TRBV11-2 to TRBJ1-2; D is uncertain. The CDR3 is 11 amino acids. V was pared by 7 bases and J by 7 bases, with 10 bases between. Germline V gene lookup returns CDR1 SGHAT and CDR2 FQNNGV. CDR3 sequence reads: CASNSPVGYTF. The CDR3, as DNA: TGTGCCAGCAACTCCCCAGTTGGCTACACCTTC.

Details on this clonotype: This may be a read error, as it is one base from a much larger clone. The rearrangement links TRBV5-4 to TRBJ1-1; tentatively, D is TRBD1 (6 bases). Trimming stripped 2 bases from V and 7 bases from J, with 12 bases between. The germline V gene encodes CDR1 SGHNT and CDR2 YYREEE (reference sequence). The CDR3 has 13 amino acids. The CDR3 loop reads CASSFTGLSEAFF. In DNA form, the CDR3 reads TGTGCCAGCAGCTTTACAGGGTTGAGTGAAGCTTTCTTT.

To note about this clonotype: Since the CDR3 does not end with the conserved phenylalanine or tryptophan, this likely comes from a read error. No DNA is shown, since the ends of the CDR3 on it are uncertain; the CDR3 is the one TCRdb lists. The V call is TRBV29-1, the J call TRBJ2-3; the table calls TRBD2, which could not be checked here. Looked up from germline, CDR1 is SQVTM and CDR2 is ANQGSEA. The length of the CDR3 is 13 amino acids, counting both ends. This chain's CDR3 is CSVVRQGVDTKYL.

This clonotype was detected a few times. The chain carries TRBV6-5 and TRBJ2-2; D is possibly TRBD2 (5 bases). CDR1 and CDR2 from the germline V gene are MNHEY and SVGAGI. Trimming shortened V by 0 bases and J by 7 bases, and 21 bases separated the two germline ends. This CDR3 is 18 amino acids long. CDR3 protein: CASSYSRLSGGPVGELFF. The CDR3 coding sequence is TGTGCCAGCAGTTACTCCCGACTCTCAGGAGGCCCGGTCGGGGAGCTGTTTTTT.

V gene TRBV24-1 combines with J gene TRBJ2-1; 8 bases are shared with TRBD2. V gave up 4 bases and J gave up 6 bases; unmatched junction bases: 7. The CDR3 has 15 amino acids. Germline-derived CDR1 and CDR2 are KGHDR and SFDVKD. The CDR3 is CATSDTGLGCNEQFF. Here the CDR3 DNA reads TGTGCCACCAGTGACACGGGACTAGGTTGCAATGAGCAGTTCTTC.

As to this clonotype: One end of the junction is discordant with germline, which a read error may explain. J is TRBJ2-7 and V is TRBV11-1; TRBD2 aligns across 9 bases. Germline V gene sequence: CDR1 SGHAT, CDR2 FQDESV (reference sequence). The CDR3 contains 15 residues. CDR3 sequence reads: CASNRTSASSCEQYF. DNA of the CDR3: TGTGCCAGCAACCGGACTAGCGCTAGCTCCTGCGAGCAGTACTTC.

This clonotype appeared many times. The V and J genes are TRBV11-3 and TRBJ2-2; D tentatively reads TRBD1 or TRBD2 (5 bases each). This CDR3 comprises 17 residues. Germline CDR1 reads SGHNT; CDR2 reads YENEEA. V lost 1 base, J lost 6 bases, and 18 bases lay in between. This CDR3 is CASSLVLAGSYSGELFF. CDR3 coding DNA: TGTGCCAGCAGCTTAGTTCTAGCAGGGTCGTATTCCGGGGAGCTGTTTTTT.

This clonotype was seen only a few times. The chain links TRBV6-1 to TRBJ2-5, with D hard to call. This CDR3 has 15 amino acids. The germline gives CDR1 MNHNS, CDR2 SASEGT. The chain's CDR3 is CSTKEPGRTQETQYF. CDR3 in DNA: TGTTCCACCAAAGAGCCAGGACGGACCCAAGAGACCCAGTACTTC.

This clonotype was recorded a few times. The chain is built from TRBV30 and TRBJ2-1, with 7 bases that match TRBD2. CDR3 size: 16 residues. V lost 1 base to trimming and J lost 6 bases; unmatched junction nucleotides: 12. Germline assignment: CDR1 GTSNPN and CDR2 SVGIG (reference sequence). For the CDR3, the DNA is TGTGCCTGGAGTGCCCCGTCTTTAGCGGGTGGCAATGAGCAGTTCTTC. It translates to CAWSAPSLAGGNEQFF.

Of note for this clonotype: This clone may be a read error of a much larger clone one base away. The chain is built from TRBV10-3 and TRBJ2-5; D unclear. Germline CDR1 ENHRY, CDR2 SYGVKD. This CDR3 has 12 amino acids. V lost 0 bases to trimming and J lost 5 bases, with 4 bases between them. CDR3 protein: CAISESSETQYF. As DNA, the CDR3 is TGTGCCATCAGTGAGTCGTCCGAGACCCAGTACTTC.

This clonotype was seen once. A single base separates this from a much larger clone, so it may be a read error. This chain links TRBV12-3 or TRBV12-4 with TRBJ1-1, with D unclear. The CDR3 has 12 amino acids. V lost 5 bases and J lost 7, with 11 bases in between. The CDR3 DNA sequence: TGTGCCAGCAGTCCCCGGTACGGTGAAGCTTTCTTT. Translation: CASSPRYGEAFF.

Remarks on this clonotype: With a much larger clone just one base away, this may be a read error. V is TRBV5-4 and J is TRBJ2-4, with a tentative D call TRBD1 (5 bases). The length of the CDR3 is 14 residues. Germline CDR1 and CDR2: SGHNT and YYREEE (reference sequence). The CDR3 reads CANSFGAGKNIQYF. The CDR3 region has the DNA TGTGCCAACAGCTTTGGGGCAGGGAAAAACATTCAGTACTTC.

V and J are TRBV30 and TRBJ1-1, with D unclear. Germline loops: CDR1 GTSNPN, CDR2 SVGIG (reference sequence). The CDR3 contains 13 residues. V gave up 3 bases and J gave up 4 bases, with 12 bases separating them. The CDR3 DNA reads TGTGCCTGGAGGACGTACAGAATCACTGAAGCTTTCTTT. Encoded protein: CAWRTYRITEAFF.

The gene calls are TRBV12-3 or TRBV12-4 and TRBJ2-2; 7 bases are a match to TRBD1. This CDR3 is built from 15 residues. V shed 10 bases, J shed 13 bases, and the junction held 21 bases outside the gene matches. CDR3 in DNA: TGTGCCACTATCCCACGGGGACAGAACACCAGGGGGCTGTTTTTT. It yields the protein CATIPRGQNTRGLFF.